This TCR beta chain was captured by sequencing in a study of blood T cell repertoires in COVID-19 (dated by TCRdb to about 2020). About the investigation overall: The collaborator samples originated in the United States, Italy and Spain and spanned the acute and convalescent phases of COVID-19. The material from the prospective study consisted of cDNA or gDNA derived from T cells, B-cell-depleted T cells, or PBMCs. Subjects who had been exposed to COVID-19, were actively infected with it, or had recovered from it provided the deeply sampled blood TCRbeta repertoires that made up the dataset. The repertoires were made available in a free public database intended to serve as a resource for research on the immune response to SARS-CoV-2. The samples were drawn from two sources: the first 160 participants of the ongoing ImmuneRACE study, and 1,000 to 1,500 subjects contributed by 6 global collaborators. The sample metadata nearly always contained a de-identified subject ID, COVID-19 status, age in years and sex. Where available, HLA class I and class II types were obtained from metadata supplied by the sample provider rather than from assay-based typing.

One collaborating source in Seattle enrolled patients during active infection and followed them longitudinally through the course of disease. Each collaborating institution followed its own protocols to collect whole blood in K2EDTA tubes. For TCRbeta analysis, collaborators shipped samples as frozen whole blood, isolated PBMCs, or DNA extracted from either of those sample types. TCRbeta CDR3 regions were amplified from genomic DNA using the immunoSEQ Assay, a bias-controlled multiplex PCR. Concerning the study's data processing: The number of nucleated cells in each sample was estimated from the amplification of reference gene primers within the assay. Sequence reads were collapsed and filtered to measure the absolute abundance of every unique TCRbeta CDR3 rearrangement. For each sample, productive Simpson clonality was calculated by taking the square root of Simpson's diversity index across productive rearrangements. This immuneACCESS table, as held by TCRdb, lists in-frame sequences with V and J called but not all clones. Of the missing ones, under half trace to an unresolved V gene in checked studies; the others have no known cause. V and J calls plus clone size are reproduced from that table; the DNA served to infer D and trimming. A total of roughly 380,000 clones appear in this sample, about nine tenths of them only once. The ten top clones hold around 1.5% of the sample.

Comments on this clone: Its antigen remains unidentified. Base-call qualities are not available, and no considerably larger clone is one nucleotide away.

V drops 1 base and J drops 4 bases, leaving 20 bases in between. The CDR3 runs 18 amino acids, cysteine and phenylalanine included. The read is trimmed to its CDR3 DNA, 54 bases read in frame from base 1. The CDR1 and CDR2 encoded by the germline V gene are SGHTA and FQGNSA. Summary of the overall study and its limitations: How much clinical and demographic metadata was included differed by source and by participant, and the metadata was provided uncurated.

The sequence was collected from a woman in her forties with COVID-19, enrolled during active disease. The V gene is TRBV7-2 and the J gene is TRBJ2-1, with TRBD1 perhaps the D gene, on 6 matching bases. Sequencing was done on a sample of peripheral blood. The CDR3 corresponds to CASSLDSKAGVAYNEQFF. Read as DNA, the sequence is TGTGCCAGCAGCTTAGATAGTAAGGCAGGGGTGGCTTACAATGAGCAGTTCTTC. Reference TRBV7-2 and TRBJ2-1 genes cover what lies past the CDR3, so the full variable domain is GAGVSQSPSNKVTEKGKDVELRCDPISGHTALYWYRQSLGQGLEFLIYFQGNSAPDKSGLPSDRFSAERTGGSVSTLTIQRTQQEDSAVYLCASSLDSKAGVAYNEQFFGPGTRLTVL.